This T cell receptor beta chain was identified during a study of shared T cell receptors in the human thymus (dated by TCRdb to about 2021). Looking at the study overall: The study examined how self-reactive, shared T-cell receptor alpha chains are generated in the human thymus.

Receptor amplification or capture employed the immunoSEQ multiplex PCR assay. TCRdb obtained this table from immuneACCESS and retained in-frame rearrangements with V and J assigned. These tables miss some clones; where compared with another copy, unresolved V genes account for less than half of the shortfall, and the remainder is unexplained. Here the sample has some 660,000 clones; around 87% occur a single time. The ten largest clonotypes hold roughly 0.0086% of the sample. The CDR3 runs 14 residues from the cysteine to the phenylalanine. The retained sequence is limited to the CDR3, 42 bases, with the frame set at the first base. The germline V gene encodes CDR1 MDHEN and CDR2 SYDVKM. V was cut back by 3 bases and J by 4 bases, leaving a gap of 9 bases between them. Of note for this clone: The target of this receptor is not known. Within one base of it there is no much larger clone, and no base qualities were kept.

These data also formed part of another study, on human thymus T cells. The second study also describes: In Finland, the donors were immunologically healthy infants who were having open corrective cardiac surgery for congenital heart defects. The thymus tissue came from surgical resects taken out during corrective cardiac surgery. Biased V and J gene segment usage appeared to be present in both thymic and peripheral blood repertoires. Highly overlapping thymic TCR repertoires among unrelated individuals were reported in the related research. The study characterized TCR alpha and beta repertoires from about 8 infant thymus samples and a few related peripheral blood samples. The infant donors were roughly 7 to 250 days old, and the cohort included five or six males and two females. Thymocytes were freed from the tissue by mechanical means and kept at -70 degrees C as pellets of roughly 8.5-30 million cells. A QIAsymphony instrument was used to extract genomic DNA from the frozen cell pellets. Using the immunoSEQ multiplex PCR assay, the TCRB and TCRAD loci were amplified from a standardized quantity of quality-controlled genomic DNA. The amplicons spanned the V(D)J region and were long enough to cover the CDR3 and allow V and J genes to be identified. The commercial immunoSEQ service was used to sequence amplicons on an Illumina platform. Primer bias and sequencing errors were corrected as previously described, and TCRAD and TCRB definitions were based on the IMGT database. Repertoires were analysed with immunoSEQ Analyzer 3.0 and VDJTools, covering basic statistics, V/J segment usage, diversity estimates, rarefaction and pairwise overlap. Chao1, ChaoE, Efron-Thisted, Shannon and inverse Simpson indices were used to estimate diversity, which was also estimated on datasets down-sampled to the smallest sample. For repertoire overlap, CDR3 nucleotide sequence, V gene and J gene had to match strictly, and clustering was done by Jaccard-based multidimensional scaling. On average, thymus samples gave roughly 800,000 unique TCRB clonotypes, whereas blood samples gave roughly 84,000.

The receptor's source is a boy under three years old with a congenital heart defect. Donor details come from another sample of the same person, matched by shared clones. The rearranged chain carries TRBV28 and TRBJ2-2; the D gene cannot be named for sure. Sequencing was carried out using thymocytes. The CDR3 region has the sequence CASSFSRSTGELFF. In nucleotides, the sequence is TGTGCCAGCAGTTTTAGCCGAAGCACCGGGGAGCTGTTTTTT.